This passage covers 25 T cell receptor beta chains from one sample sequenced in a study of T cell responses to AZD1222 COVID-19 vaccine. Assay: immunoSEQ multiplex PCR; the TCRdb copy retains only in-frame clones and omits some. Altogether 96,000 or so clones are present, 90% being singletons, with the ten largest covering under 30%. Sequencing was performed on peripheral blood, taken on day 0 of AZD1222 vaccination. The receptors originated from an adult in good health.

This clone was seen only a few times. This CDR3 is CASREPGLPYEQYF. CDR3 bases: TGTGCCAGCAGAGAACCGGGACTTCCCTACGAGCAGTACTTC. This chain connects TRBV7-2 to TRBJ2-7; TRBD2 is a possible D gene (6 bases). Trimming took 6 bases from V and 2 from J, leaving 14 bases between them. The CDR3 extends over 14 amino acids. Germline CDR1 is SGHTA and CDR2 is FQGNSA.

V is TRBV6-5 and J is TRBJ2-7, with no clear D. V was trimmed by 5 bases and J by 0 bases, leaving 14 bases between them. The CDR3 is made up of 15 amino acids. CDR1 is MNHEY, CDR2 SVGAGI, per germline. The CDR3 DNA reads TGTGCCAGCAGTCTCCCTGCGGTAAGCTCCTACGAGCAGTACTTC. Translating gives CASSLPAVSSYEQYF.

The V and J genes are TRBV13 and TRBJ2-4, with 7 nucleotides matching TRBD1. Per germline, CDR1 PRHDT and CDR2 FYEKMQ (reference sequence). CDR3 size: 16 residues. J gave up 1 base and V 1 base, and 4 bases lay outside the gene matches. CDR3 residues: CASSLVGGAAKNIQYF. CDR3 DNA sequence: TGTGCCAGCAGCTTAGTAGGGGGCGCCGCCAAAAACATTCAGTACTTC.

This clone is a singleton in its sample. The gene calls are TRBV16 and TRBJ1-4; D is unresolved. The CDR3 sequence is 15 residues long. Trimming shortened V by 4 bases and J by 4 bases, and 13 bases separated the two germline ends. Germline loops: CDR1 KGHSY, CDR2 FQNENV. The DNA for the CDR3 is TGTGCCAGCAGCCCACGGGAGCAGTTTAATGAAAAACTGTTTTTT. This gives the protein CASSPREQFNEKLFF.

J is TRBJ1-1 and V is TRBV28, with D tentatively TRBD1 (5 bases). This CDR3 spans 15 amino acids. V was pared by 7 bases and J by 1 base, with 16 bases between. Germline CDR1 is MDHEN and CDR2 is SYDVKM. CDR3 in DNA: TGTGCCAGCACCCCACATAAGACAGCGAACACTGAAGCTTTCTTT. This sequence encodes CASTPHKTANTEAFF.

The CDR3 bases are TGTGCCAGCAGTGAATCAGGGGCGGGAGCTCACGAGCAGTACTTC. Protein product: CASSESGAGAHEQYF. This chain joins TRBV6-4 and TRBJ2-7; TRBD2 is a possible D gene (7 bases). The V gene's germline CDR1 is MRHNA and CDR2 SNTAGT. V lost 3 bases and J lost 5, with 17 bases in between. This CDR3 is 15 amino acids long.

J is TRBJ1-2 and V is TRBV6-5, with D possibly being TRBD1 (6 bases). The CDR3 covers 12 residues. V gave up 4 bases and J gave up 7 bases, with 10 bases separating them. CDR1 and CDR2 (germline): MNHEY, SVGAGI. The CDR3 DNA reads as TGTGCCAGCAGTTTCCGGGACACTGGCTACACCTTC. Translation: CASSFRDTGYTF.

This chain joins TRBV5-6 and TRBJ2-5; D gene unclear. CDR3 length equals 13 residues. CDR1 SGHDT and CDR2 YYEEEE come from the germline V gene. The germline V and J ends were trimmed by 4 bases and 5 bases, with 12 bases remaining between them. The CDR3 is CASSLGRVETQYF. DNA for the CDR3: TGTGCCAGCAGCCTAGGAAGGGTGGAGACCCAGTACTTC. Complete variable domain (other parts from reference TRBV5-6 and TRBJ2-5): DAGVTQSPTHLIKTRGQQVTLRCSPKSGHDTVSWYQQALGQGPQFIFQYYEEEERQRGNFPDRFSGHQFPNYSSELNVNALLLGDSALYLCASSLGRVETQYFGPGTRLLVL.

V gene TRBV7-9 combines with J gene TRBJ2-7, with TRBD1 matching 7 bases. This CDR3 comprises 15 residues. Trimming cost V 6 bases and J 5 bases; bases outside gene matches: 13. Germline V gene sequence: CDR1 SEHNR, CDR2 FQNEAQ (reference sequence). DNA for the CDR3: TGTGCCAGCAGTCTAACAGGGGCCTCGAGGAACGAGCAGTACTTC. Its translation: CASSLTGASRNEQYF.

J is TRBJ2-1 and V is TRBV4-2, with TRBD2 matching 7 bases. After removal of 0 bases from V and 6 bases from J, the junction contained 8 bases not matched to a gene. The germline CDR1 and CDR2 sequences are LGHNA and YNFKEQ. The CDR3 extends over 16 amino acids. The CDR3 nucleotides are TGTGCCAGCAGCCAAGATCCGAGCGGGACCGTCAATGAGCAGTTCTTC. Amino acids: CASSQDPSGTVNEQFF.

The chain employs TRBV19 and TRBJ2-3; 12 bases align to TRBD2. CDR1 and CDR2 (germline): LNHDA, SQIVND (reference sequence). This CDR3 is 16 amino acids long. After removal of 3 bases from V and 5 bases from J, the junction contained 6 bases not matched to a gene. CDR3 DNA: TGTGCCAGTAGTATCGCACTAGCGGGAGGAGGAGATACGCAGTATTTT. Its protein product is CASSIALAGGGDTQYF.

The rearrangement joins TRBV5-1 to TRBJ2-1, with TRBD1 identical over 9 bases. The CDR3 extends over 14 amino acids. CDR1 and CDR2 from the germline V gene are SGHRS and YFSETQ. V lost 5 bases to trimming and J lost 8 bases; unmatched junction nucleotides: 8. CDR3 nucleotides: TGCGCCAGCAGTGCCGGGACAGGGTTCCATGAGCAGTTCTTC. As protein: CASSAGTGFHEQFF.

The V and J genes are TRBV19 and TRBJ1-4; no definite D call. CDR3 length: 13 amino acids. V was shortened by 5 bases and J by 4 bases, with 8 bases between the two germline ends. Germline CDR1 and CDR2: LNHDA and SQIVND (reference sequence). This CDR3 reads CASSHANNEKLFF. The CDR3 DNA reads as TGTGCCAGTAGTCACGCTAATAATGAAAAACTGTTTTTT.

The J gene is TRBJ1-5, the V gene TRBV28; D remains unclear. Germline CDR1 reads MDHEN; CDR2 reads SYDVKM. There are 13 residues in the CDR3. V was cut by 3 bases and J by 3 bases, with 6 bases left in between. CDR3 in amino acids: CASSFYVNQPQHF. The DNA of the CDR3 is TGTGCCAGCAGTTTTTATGTCAATCAGCCCCAGCATTTT.

The chain combines TRBV21-1 with TRBJ2-2; TRBD1 is taken as the D call from the table, unchecked against the DNA. TRBV21-1 is a pseudogene segment. The CDR3 totals 15 residues. The CDR3 bases are TGTGCCAGCAGCAAAGACAGGGCCCACACCGGGGAGCTGTTTTTT. This codes for CASSKDRAHTGELFF.

The V call is TRBV15, the J call TRBJ1-5; 9 bases fit TRBD1. J was trimmed by 5 bases and V by 3 bases; bases with no gene match: 5. Germline lookup yields CDR1 LNHNV and CDR2 YYDKDF (reference sequence). This CDR3 has 15 amino acids. The CDR3 region has the DNA TGTGCCACCAGCAGCCGGGACAGGGATTATCAGCCCCAGCATTTT. This translates into CATSSRDRDYQPQHF. The whole variable domain, filled in from reference TRBV15 and TRBJ1-5, reads DAMVIQNPRYQVTQFGKPVTLSCSQTLNHNVMYWYQQKSSQAPKLLFHYYDKDFNNEADTPDNFQSRRPNTSFCFLDIRSPGLGDTAMYLCATSSRDRDYQPQHFGDGTRLSIL.

Here the CDR3 reads CASTGAGIYEQYF. The CDR3 DNA sequence: TGTGCCAGCACCGGGGCCGGGATCTACGAGCAGTACTTC. The genes are TRBV28 and TRBJ2-7; D is possibly TRBD1 or TRBD2 (5 bases each). V dropped 7 bases and J dropped 3 bases, with 13 bases sitting between them. Germline values: CDR1 MDHEN, CDR2 SYDVKM. The CDR3 length is 13 residues.

This clone occurred once. V and J are TRBV3-1 (or the pseudogene TRBV3-2) and TRBJ2-1; 7 bases line up with TRBD2. Per the germline V gene, CDR1 is LGHDT and CDR2 is YNNKEL (reference sequence). The CDR3 is 18 amino acids. The trim removed 3 bases at V and 7 bases at J, leaving 18 bases unmatched. As DNA, the CDR3 is TGTGCCAGCAGCCAGGAGTTAGCGGGTAGAATCGGTCTGAATGAGCAGTTCTTC. It specifies CASSQELAGRIGLNEQFF.

The rearrangement joins TRBV6-5 to TRBJ2-5; D uncertain. Trimming stripped 2 bases from V and 5 bases from J, with 12 bases between. The CDR3 runs to 14 residues. Germline CDR1 and CDR2: MNHEY and SVGAGI. The CDR3 DNA sequence: TGTGCCAGCAGTTACCAGGCAGGCCGGGAGACCCAGTACTTC. It is translated as CASSYQAGRETQYF.

V usage is TRBV20-1 and J usage is TRBJ2-3; D ambiguous. This CDR3 comprises 11 residues. The germline V gene has CDR1 DFQATT and CDR2 SNEGSKA (reference sequence). V shed 6 bases and J shed 7 bases, with 11 bases lying between them. As DNA, the CDR3 is TGCAGTGCCTCATTCCTGAATACGCAGTATTTT. Encoded protein: CSASFLNTQYF.

The rearrangement joins TRBV6-2 or TRBV6-3 to TRBJ1-5; TRBD1 aligns across 10 bases. CDR3 size: 16 residues. Losses at the gene ends were 4 bases for V and 7 bases for J; bases not matched to a gene: 10. Looked up from germline, CDR1 is MNHEY and CDR2 is SVGEGT. The CDR3 DNA sequence: TGTGCCAGCAGTTCCCCCGACAGGGGGCGCGGACAGCCCCAGCATTTT. Protein sequence: CASSSPDRGRGQPQHF.

This chain links TRBV7-3 with TRBJ2-2; D is ambiguous. Germline V gene sequence: CDR1 SGHTA, CDR2 FQGTGA. The CDR3 extends over 15 amino acids. Trimming left V 2 bases short and J 1 base short, with 8 bases between. For the CDR3, the DNA is TGTGCCAGCAGCTTAGGCAGCTTGAACACCGGGGAGCTGTTTTTT. This gives the protein CASSLGSLNTGELFF.

The rearrangement links TRBV19 to TRBJ2-3; 9 nucleotides match TRBD1. Germline values: CDR1 LNHDA, CDR2 SQIVND (reference sequence). The CDR3 is 13 residues long. Losses at the gene ends were 8 bases for V and 5 bases for J; bases not matched to a gene: 5. CDR3 amino acids: CASLDRGRDTQYF. The CDR3 bases are TGTGCCAGTCTCGACAGGGGGAGAGATACGCAGTATTTT.

The chain joins TRBV30 to TRBJ1-3, with D perhaps TRBD1 (5 bases). The ends were cut back, 0 bases at V and 7 bases at J, with 7 bases in the middle. Germline V gene sequence: CDR1 GTSNPN, CDR2 SVGIG (reference sequence). This CDR3 region has 12 residues. The DNA for the CDR3 is TGTGCCTGGAGTGTAGGGGTGAACACCATATATTTT. It translates to CAWSVGVNTIYF.

V usage is TRBV21-1 and J usage is TRBJ2-7; the DNA was not compared with TRBD2, the D call given in the table. TRBV21-1 is annotated as a pseudogene. The CDR3 consists of 16 residues. CDR3 loop: CASSKYGRGALYEQYF. CDR3 DNA: TGTGCCAGCAGCAAATATGGCCGGGGGGCGCTTTACGAGCAGTACTTC.